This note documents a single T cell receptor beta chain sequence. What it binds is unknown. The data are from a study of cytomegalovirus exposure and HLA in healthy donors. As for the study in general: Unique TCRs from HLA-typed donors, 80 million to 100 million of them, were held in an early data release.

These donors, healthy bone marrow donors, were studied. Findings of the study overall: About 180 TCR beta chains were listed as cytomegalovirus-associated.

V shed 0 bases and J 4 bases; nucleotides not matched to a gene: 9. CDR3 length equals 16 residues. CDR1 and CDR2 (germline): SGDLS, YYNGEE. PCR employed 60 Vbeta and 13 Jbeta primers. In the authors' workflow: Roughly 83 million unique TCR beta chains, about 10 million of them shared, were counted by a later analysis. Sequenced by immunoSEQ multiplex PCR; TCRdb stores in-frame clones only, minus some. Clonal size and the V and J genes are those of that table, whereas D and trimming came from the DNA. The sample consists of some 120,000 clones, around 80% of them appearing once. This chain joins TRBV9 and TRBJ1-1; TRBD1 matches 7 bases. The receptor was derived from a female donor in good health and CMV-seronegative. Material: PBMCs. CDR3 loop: CASSVASEGASTEAFF. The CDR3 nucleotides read TGTGCCAGCAGCGTAGCTTCGGAGGGGGCTAGCACTGAAGCTTTCTTT.